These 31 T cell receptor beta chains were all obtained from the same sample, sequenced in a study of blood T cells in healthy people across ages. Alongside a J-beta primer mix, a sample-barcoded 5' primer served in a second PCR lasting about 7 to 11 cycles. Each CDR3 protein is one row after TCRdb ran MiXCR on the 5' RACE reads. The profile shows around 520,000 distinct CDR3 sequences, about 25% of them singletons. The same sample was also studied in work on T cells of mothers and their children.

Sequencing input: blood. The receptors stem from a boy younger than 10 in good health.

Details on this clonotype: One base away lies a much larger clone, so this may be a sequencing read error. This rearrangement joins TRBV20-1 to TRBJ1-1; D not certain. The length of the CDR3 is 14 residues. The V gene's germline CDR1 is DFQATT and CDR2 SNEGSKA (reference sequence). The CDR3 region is CSAREALPATEASF. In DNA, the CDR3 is TGCAGTGCTAGAGAAGCCTTACCCGCAACTGAAGCTTCCTTT.

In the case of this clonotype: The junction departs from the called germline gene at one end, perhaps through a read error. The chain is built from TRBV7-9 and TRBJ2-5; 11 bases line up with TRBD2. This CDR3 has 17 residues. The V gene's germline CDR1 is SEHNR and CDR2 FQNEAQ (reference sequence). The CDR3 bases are TGTGCCAGCAGCTTAGTAGGGACTAGCGGAACAGTTTACGAGCAGCACTTC. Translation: CASSLVGTSGTVYEQHF.

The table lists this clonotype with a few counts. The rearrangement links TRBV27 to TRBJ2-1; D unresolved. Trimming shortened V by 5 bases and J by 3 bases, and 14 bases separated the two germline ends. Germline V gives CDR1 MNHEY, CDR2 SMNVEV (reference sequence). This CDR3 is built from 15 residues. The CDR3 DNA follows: TGTGCCAGCAGTCCTAGAAGGCCCATCTACAATGAGCAGTTCTTC. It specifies CASSPRRPIYNEQFF.

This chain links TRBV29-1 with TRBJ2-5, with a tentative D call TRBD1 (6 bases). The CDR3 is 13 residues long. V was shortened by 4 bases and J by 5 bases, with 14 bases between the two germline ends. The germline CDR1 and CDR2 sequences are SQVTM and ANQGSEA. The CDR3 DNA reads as TGCAGCGTTGGGTACCGAAGGGGGGAGACCCAGTACTTC. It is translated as CSVGYRRGETQYF.

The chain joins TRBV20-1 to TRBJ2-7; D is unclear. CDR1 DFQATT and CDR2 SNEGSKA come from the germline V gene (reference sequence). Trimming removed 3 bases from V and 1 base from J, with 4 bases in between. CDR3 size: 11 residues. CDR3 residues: CSASESYEQYF. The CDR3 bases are TGCAGTGCTAGCGAATCCTACGAGCAGTACTTC.

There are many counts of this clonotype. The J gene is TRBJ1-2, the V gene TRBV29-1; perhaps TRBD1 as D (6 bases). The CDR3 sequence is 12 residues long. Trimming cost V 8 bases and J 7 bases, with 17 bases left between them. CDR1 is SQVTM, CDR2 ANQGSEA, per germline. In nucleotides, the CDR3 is TGCAGCCTCGAGTGGGGGGCCGGTGGCTACACCTTC. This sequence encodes CSLEWGAGGYTF.

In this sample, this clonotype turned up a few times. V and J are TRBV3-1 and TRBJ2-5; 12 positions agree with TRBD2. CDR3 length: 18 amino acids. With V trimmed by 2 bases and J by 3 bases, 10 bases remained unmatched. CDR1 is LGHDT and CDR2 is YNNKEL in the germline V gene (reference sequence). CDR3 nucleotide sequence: TGTGCCAGCAGCCAAAAATTTGGACTAGCGGGATTTAAAGAGACCCAGTACTTC. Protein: CASSQKFGLAGFKETQYF.

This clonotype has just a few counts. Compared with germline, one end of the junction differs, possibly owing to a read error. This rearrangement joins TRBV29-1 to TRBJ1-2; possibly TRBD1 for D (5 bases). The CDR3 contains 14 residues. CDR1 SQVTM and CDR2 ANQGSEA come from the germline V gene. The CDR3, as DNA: TGCAGCATTGAAGGGGCCAGACGGCCCTATGGCTACACCTTC. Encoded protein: CSIEGARRPYGYTF.

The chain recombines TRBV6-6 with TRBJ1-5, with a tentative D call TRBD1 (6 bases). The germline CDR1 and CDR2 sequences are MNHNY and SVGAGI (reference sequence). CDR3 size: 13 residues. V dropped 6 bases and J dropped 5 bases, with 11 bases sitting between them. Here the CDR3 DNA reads TGTGCCAGCAGCCGCACAGGGTATCAGCCCCAGCATTTT. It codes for CASSRTGYQPQHF.

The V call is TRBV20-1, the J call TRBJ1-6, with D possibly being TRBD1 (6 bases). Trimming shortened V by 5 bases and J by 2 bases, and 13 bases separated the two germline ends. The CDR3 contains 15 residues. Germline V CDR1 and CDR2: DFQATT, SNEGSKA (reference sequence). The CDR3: CSAGPGTPYNSPLHF. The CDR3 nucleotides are TGCAGTGCTGGTCCAGGGACACCCTATAATTCACCCCTCCACTTT.

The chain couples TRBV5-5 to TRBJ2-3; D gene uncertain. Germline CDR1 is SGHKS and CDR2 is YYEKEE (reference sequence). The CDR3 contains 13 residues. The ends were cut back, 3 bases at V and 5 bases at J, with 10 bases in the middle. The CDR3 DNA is TGTGCCAGCAGCTACCGACTGGAAGATACGCAGTATTTT. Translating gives CASSYRLEDTQYF. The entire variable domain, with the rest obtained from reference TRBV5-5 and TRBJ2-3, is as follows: DAGVTQSPTHLIKTRGQQVTLRCSPISGHKSVSWYQQVLGQGPQFIFQYYEKEERGRGNFPDRFSARQFPNYSSELNVNALLLGDSALYLCASSYRLEDTQYFGPGTRLTVL.

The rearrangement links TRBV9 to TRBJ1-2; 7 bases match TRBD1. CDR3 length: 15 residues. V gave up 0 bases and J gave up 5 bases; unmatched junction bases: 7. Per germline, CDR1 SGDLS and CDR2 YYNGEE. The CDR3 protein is CASSVETGSHYGYTF. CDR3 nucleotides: TGTGCCAGCAGCGTAGAGACAGGGAGTCATTATGGCTACACCTTC.

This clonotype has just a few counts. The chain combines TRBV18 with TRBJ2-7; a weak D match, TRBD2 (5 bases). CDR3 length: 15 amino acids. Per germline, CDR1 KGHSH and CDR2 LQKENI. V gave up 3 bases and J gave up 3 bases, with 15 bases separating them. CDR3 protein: CASSPGSTAVYEQYF. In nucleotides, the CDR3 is TGTGCCAGCTCACCGGGGAGTACGGCAGTCTACGAGCAGTACTTC.

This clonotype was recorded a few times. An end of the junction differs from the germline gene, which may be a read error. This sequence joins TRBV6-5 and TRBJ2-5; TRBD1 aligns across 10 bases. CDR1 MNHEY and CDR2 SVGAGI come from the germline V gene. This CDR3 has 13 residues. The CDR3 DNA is TGTGCCAACAGTCGGACAGGGGGAGAGACCCAGTACTTC. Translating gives CANSRTGGETQYF.

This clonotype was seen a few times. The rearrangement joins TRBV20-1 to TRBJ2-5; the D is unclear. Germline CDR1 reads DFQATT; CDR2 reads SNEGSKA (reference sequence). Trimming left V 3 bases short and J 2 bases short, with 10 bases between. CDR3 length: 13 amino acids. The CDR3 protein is CSASLSVQETQYF. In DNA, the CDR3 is TGCAGTGCTAGTTTGTCAGTACAAGAGACCCAGTACTTC.

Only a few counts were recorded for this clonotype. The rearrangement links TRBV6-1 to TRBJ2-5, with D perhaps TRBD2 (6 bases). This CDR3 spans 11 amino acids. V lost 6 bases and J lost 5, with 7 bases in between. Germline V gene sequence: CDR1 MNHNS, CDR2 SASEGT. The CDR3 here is CASREGETQYF. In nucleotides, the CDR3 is TGTGCCAGCAGGGAGGGGGAGACCCAGTACTTC.

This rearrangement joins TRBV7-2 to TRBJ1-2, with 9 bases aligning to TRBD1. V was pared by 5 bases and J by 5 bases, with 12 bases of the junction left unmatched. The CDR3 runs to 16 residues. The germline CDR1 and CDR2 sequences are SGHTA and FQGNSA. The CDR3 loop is CASSRRTGGERYGYTF. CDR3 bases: TGTGCCAGCAGCCGACGCACAGGGGGCGAGCGGTATGGCTACACCTTC.

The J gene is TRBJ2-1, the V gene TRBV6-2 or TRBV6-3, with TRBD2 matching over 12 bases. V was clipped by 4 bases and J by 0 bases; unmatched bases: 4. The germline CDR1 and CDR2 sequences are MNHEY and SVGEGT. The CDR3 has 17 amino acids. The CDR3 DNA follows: TGTGCCAGCAGTTCTCCTAGCGGGAGGGACTCCTACAATGAGCAGTTCTTC. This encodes CASSSPSGRDSYNEQFF.

CDR3 bases: TGTGCCAGCAGGCCCTGGAGGGCCTCCTACGAGCAGTACTTC. This translates into CASRPWRASYEQYF. This rearrangement joins TRBV6-2 or TRBV6-3 to TRBJ2-7, with D possibly matching TRBD2 (6 bases). The CDR3 is 14 residues long. The germline V and J ends were trimmed by 6 bases and 0 bases, with 12 bases remaining between them. Germline assignment: CDR1 MNHEY and CDR2 SVGEGT.

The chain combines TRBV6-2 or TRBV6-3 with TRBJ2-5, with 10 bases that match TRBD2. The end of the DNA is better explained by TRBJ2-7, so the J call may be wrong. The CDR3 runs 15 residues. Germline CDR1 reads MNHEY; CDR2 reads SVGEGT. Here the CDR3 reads CASLTGLAGAYEQYF. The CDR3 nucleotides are TGTGCCAGCCTCACGGGGCTAGCGGGAGCCTACGAGCAGTACTTC.

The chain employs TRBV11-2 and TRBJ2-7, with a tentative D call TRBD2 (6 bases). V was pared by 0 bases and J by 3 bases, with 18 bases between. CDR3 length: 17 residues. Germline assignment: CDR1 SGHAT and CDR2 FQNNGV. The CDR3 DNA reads TGTGCCAGCAGCTTAGAGTTTCTGGTAGCGGAACACTACGAGCAGTACTTC. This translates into CASSLEFLVAEHYEQYF.

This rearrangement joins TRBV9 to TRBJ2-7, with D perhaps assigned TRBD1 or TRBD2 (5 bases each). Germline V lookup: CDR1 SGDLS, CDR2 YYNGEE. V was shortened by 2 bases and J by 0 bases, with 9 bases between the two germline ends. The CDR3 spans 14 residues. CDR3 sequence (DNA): TGTGCCAGCAGCGTCGGGACGGACTCCTACGAGCAGTACTTC. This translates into CASSVGTDSYEQYF.

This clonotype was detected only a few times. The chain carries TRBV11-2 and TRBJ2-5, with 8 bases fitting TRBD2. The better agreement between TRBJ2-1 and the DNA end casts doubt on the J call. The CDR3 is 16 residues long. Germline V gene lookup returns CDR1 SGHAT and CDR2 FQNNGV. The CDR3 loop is CASSLDWRGARDEQFF. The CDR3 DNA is TGTGCCAGCAGCTTAGACTGGCGGGGGGCCCGGGATGAGCAGTTCTTC.

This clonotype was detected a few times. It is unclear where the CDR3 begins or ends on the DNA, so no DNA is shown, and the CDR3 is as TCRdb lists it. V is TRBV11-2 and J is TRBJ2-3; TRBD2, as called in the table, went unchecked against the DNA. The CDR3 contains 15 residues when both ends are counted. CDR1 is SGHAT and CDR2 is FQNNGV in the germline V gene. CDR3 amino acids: CASSLVASGAVLRNF.

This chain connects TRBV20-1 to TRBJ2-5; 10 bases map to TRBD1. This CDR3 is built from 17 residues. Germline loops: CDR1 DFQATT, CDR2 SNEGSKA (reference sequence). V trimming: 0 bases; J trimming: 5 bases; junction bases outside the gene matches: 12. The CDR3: CSARDPLTGGGSETQYF. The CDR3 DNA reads TGCAGTGCTAGAGATCCCCTGACAGGGGGCGGGAGTGAGACCCAGTACTTC.

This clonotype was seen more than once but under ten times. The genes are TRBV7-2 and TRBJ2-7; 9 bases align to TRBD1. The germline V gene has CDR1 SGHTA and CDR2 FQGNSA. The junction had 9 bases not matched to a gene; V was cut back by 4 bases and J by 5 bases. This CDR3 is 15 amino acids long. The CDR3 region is CASSSLPGQGNEQYF. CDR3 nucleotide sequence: TGTGCCAGCAGCTCGCTCCCCGGACAGGGGAACGAGCAGTACTTC. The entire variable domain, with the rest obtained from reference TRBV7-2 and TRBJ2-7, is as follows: GAGVSQSPSNKVTEKGKDVELRCDPISGHTALYWYRQSLGQGLEFLIYFQGNSAPDKSGLPSDRFSAERTGGSVSTLTIQRTQQEDSAVYLCASSSLPGQGNEQYFGPGTRLTVT.

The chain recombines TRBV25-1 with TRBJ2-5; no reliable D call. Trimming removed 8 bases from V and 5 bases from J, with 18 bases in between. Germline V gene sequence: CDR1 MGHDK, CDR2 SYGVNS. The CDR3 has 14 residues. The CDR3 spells CASRPLGGQETQYF. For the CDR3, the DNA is TGTGCCAGCCGACCGCTGGGCGGCCAGGAGACCCAGTACTTC.

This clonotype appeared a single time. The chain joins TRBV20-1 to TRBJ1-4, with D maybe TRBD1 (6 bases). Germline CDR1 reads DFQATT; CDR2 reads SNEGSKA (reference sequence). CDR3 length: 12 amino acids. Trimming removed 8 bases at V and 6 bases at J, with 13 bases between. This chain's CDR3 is CSTRGQDEKLFF. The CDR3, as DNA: TGCAGTACTCGGGGGCAGGATGAAAAACTGTTTTTT.

CDR3 sequence (DNA): TGTGCCAGCAGCTTTATTTCGACCACCGGGATTGAGCAGTTCTTC. Translating gives CASSFISTTGIEQFF. The chain links TRBV7-9 to TRBJ2-5; TRBD2 is a possible D gene (5 bases). The DNA end favors TRBJ2-1, so the J call may be wrong. The germline CDR1 and CDR2 sequences are SEHNR and FQNEAQ (reference sequence). The length of the CDR3 is 15 residues.

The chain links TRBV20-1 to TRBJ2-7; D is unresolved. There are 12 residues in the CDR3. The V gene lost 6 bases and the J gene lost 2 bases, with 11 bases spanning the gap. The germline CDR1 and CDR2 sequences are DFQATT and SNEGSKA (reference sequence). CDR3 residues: CSARLRAYEQYF. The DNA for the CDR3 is TGCAGTGCGCGCCTAAGAGCCTACGAGCAGTACTTC.

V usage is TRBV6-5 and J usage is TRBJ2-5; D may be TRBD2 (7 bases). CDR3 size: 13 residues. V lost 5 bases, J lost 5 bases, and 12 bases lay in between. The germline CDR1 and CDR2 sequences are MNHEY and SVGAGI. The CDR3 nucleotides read TGTGCCAGCAGTCGGGGGGCCGGGGAGACCCAGTACTTC. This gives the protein CASSRGAGETQYF.